This is a list of T cell receptor beta chains from one sample in a study of blood T cell repertoires in COVID-19. Sequencing was performed with immunoSEQ multiplex PCR; in TCRdb, only in-frame clones are kept and a portion is missing. The table includes some 67,000 clones, around 87% detected once. Specimen: peripheral blood. These receptors were taken from a woman aged 55-69 years with acute or convalescent COVID-19. Both conserved end residues are part of each CDR3. A D gene is named only where the DNA matches it firmly. Only part of the rows carry a size: once, few, many, or a class if the clone is expanded.

cdr3_nt,cdr3_aa,v_call,j_call,clone_size,d_call
TGCAGCGCCATGGGACAGGGGGGCCCTGAAGCTTTCTTT,CSAMGQGGPEAFF,TRBV29-1,TRBJ1-1,-,TRBD1
TGCAGTGCTAGTAAACTAGGTCCTCAAGAGACCCAGTACTTC,CSASKLGPQETQYF,TRBV20-1,TRBJ2-5,-,-
TGTGCCAGCAGCTTAGGGGGCGGGGGTACTGAAGCTTTCTTT,CASSLGGGGTEAFF,TRBV11-1,TRBJ1-1,-,-
TGTGCCATCAGGGCATCCTACAATGAGCAGTTCTTC,CAIRASYNEQFF,TRBV28,TRBJ2-1,-,-
TGTGCCAGCAGTCCGGGACTAGCGGGAGGTTCCTACAATGAGCAGTTCTTC,CASSPGLAGGSYNEQFF,TRBV6-6,TRBJ2-1,-,TRBD2
TGTGCCAGCAGCTGGGACAGGGCGGAGGATACGCAGTATTTT,CASSWDRAEDTQYF,TRBV3-1/TRBV3-2,TRBJ2-3,-,TRBD1
TGTGCCAGCGGGGCAACAACGCAAGAGACCCAGTACTTC,CASGATTQETQYF,TRBV2,TRBJ2-5,few,-
TGTGCCAGTAGTATTACTAGTCTCTCCTACAATGAGCAGTTCTTC,CASSITSLSYNEQFF,TRBV19,TRBJ2-1,-,-
TGTGCCCCCCACGGAGGGTGCACAGATACGCAGTATTTT,CAPHGGCTDTQYF,TRBV6-5,TRBJ2-3,-,-
TGTGCCAGCAGCTTAGACATCCCCGGGGAGCTGTTTTTT,CASSLDIPGELFF,TRBV7-2,TRBJ2-2,-,-
TGTGCCAGTAGTATAGTCAGGGACATACATAGCAATCAGCCCCAGCATTTT,CASSIVRDIHSNQPQHF,TRBV19,TRBJ1-5,-,-
TGCGCCAGCACGGAGGGTATCTCTGGAAACACCATATATTTT,CASTEGISGNTIYF,TRBV10-2,TRBJ1-3,-,-
TGTGCCAGTAGTATAGACAGCTACAATGAGCAGTTCTTC,CASSIDSYNEQFF,TRBV19,TRBJ2-1,few,-
TGTGCCAGCAGTAAACTTTCTCGGGACCAAGAGACCCAGTACTTC,CASSKLSRDQETQYF,TRBV27,TRBJ2-5,-,-
TGTGCCAGCAGCCCGGTTGGAGAGCGGGCCTACAATGAGCAGTTCTTC,CASSPVGERAYNEQFF,TRBV27,TRBJ2-1,-,-
TGTGCCAGCAGCTTCCCTAGACTAGCGGGGATGAACACCGGGGAGCTGTTTTTT,CASSFPRLAGMNTGELFF,TRBV11-2,TRBJ2-2,-,TRBD2
TGTGCCAGTAGGACTAGCGGGAGGGCCCTATGGAACACCGGGGAGCTGTTTTTT,CASRTSGRALWNTGELFF,TRBV19,TRBJ2-2,few,TRBD2
TGTGCCACCAGCAGAAGGGACAGGTCCTATGGTGAGCAGTTCTTC,CATSRRDRSYGEQFF,TRBV15,TRBJ2-1,-,TRBD1
TGCGCCAGCAGGGAAAGCGGGAGCGGGAATGAGCAGTTCTTC,CASRESGSGNEQFF,TRBV5-1,TRBJ2-1,few,TRBD2
TGTGCCAGCAGTTCGATCAGGGGTGAGCTATGGAACACTGAAGCTTTCTTT,CASSSIRGELWNTEAFF,TRBV27,TRBJ1-1,-,-
TGTGCCAGCAGCCCTGGACAGGGAGAAGAGACCCAGTACTTC,CASSPGQGEETQYF,TRBV9,TRBJ2-5,-,TRBD1
TGCGCCAGCAGCTTGGGGGGGACAGCCAATCAGCCCCAGCATTTT,CASSLGGTANQPQHF,TRBV5-1,TRBJ1-5,-,TRBD1
TGTGCCAGCAGCTTAGGGACTAGCGGGAACCAAGAGACCCAGTACTTC,CASSLGTSGNQETQYF,TRBV11-3,TRBJ2-5,-,TRBD2
TGTGCATTTTCCGGGACAGGGGTGGAAGCTTTCTTT,CAFSGTGVEAFF,TRBV30,TRBJ1-1,-,TRBD1
TGTGCCACCGCGGACAGGGTGGATGAAAAACTGTTTTTT,CATADRVDEKLFF,TRBV27,TRBJ1-4,once,TRBD1
TGTGCCAGCAGTTTACCCCAATCCACAGATACGCAGTATTTT,CASSLPQSTDTQYF,TRBV27,TRBJ2-3,once,-
TGTGCCAGCATCCCGGGGGTGGGGGAGACCCAGTACTTC,CASIPGVGETQYF,TRBV11-2,TRBJ2-5,-,-
TGTGCCAGCAGCCTCCCCTCAGGGTACCGGAACACTGAAGCTTTCTTT,CASSLPSGYRNTEAFF,TRBV11-2,TRBJ1-1,-,-
TGTGCCAGCAGCTTGGAGGGCAGGGTGTCTTATGGCTACACCTTC,CASSLEGRVSYGYTF,TRBV5-5,TRBJ1-2,-,-
TGTGCCAGTAGCCCCCTTGGTTGGGGGCCGGGGACTGAAGCTTTCTTT,CASSPLGWGPGTEAFF,TRBV19,TRBJ1-1,-,-
TGTGCCAGCAGCTTCTCACTTCCCACAGATACGCAGTATTTT,CASSFSLPTDTQYF,TRBV7-2,TRBJ2-3,once,-
TGTGCCAGTAGTCTAGCGGGGACAGTTCTCACTGAAGCTTTCTTT,CASSLAGTVLTEAFF,TRBV19,TRBJ1-1,-,TRBD1
TGTGCCAGCAGCCTGACGGGGACTGCGGCTTTCTTT,CASSLTGTAAFF,TRBV3-1/TRBV3-2,TRBJ1-1,-,-
TGTGCCAGCCGTAGACACGACACCGGGGAGCTGTTTTTT,CASRRHDTGELFF,TRBV18,TRBJ2-2,-,-
TGTGCCAGCAGCTTAGGACAGTATAATTCACCCCTCCACTTT,CASSLGQYNSPLHF,TRBV11-2,TRBJ1-6,-,-
TGTGCCAGCAGCACATACACTCTGTCTGGGCGCTATGGCTACACCTTC,CASSTYTLSGRYGYTF,TRBV9,TRBJ1-2,-,-
TGTGCCAGCAGTACTACGGGAGGAACCACAGATACGCAGTATTTT,CASSTTGGTTDTQYF,TRBV11-2,TRBJ2-3,-,TRBD2
TGCAGTGCTAGTCGGCAGGGACTTAACTATGGCTACACCTTC,CSASRQGLNYGYTF,TRBV20-1,TRBJ1-2,-,-
TGTGCCAGCAGCACGGGGGTACCTGAAGCTTTCTTT,CASSTGVPEAFF,TRBV7-6,TRBJ1-1,-,-
TGTGCCAGCAGTGAACTAGCTGTAGATACGCAGTATTTT,CASSELAVDTQYF,TRBV6-1,TRBJ2-3,-,-